This T cell receptor (beta chain) was sequenced in a study of cytomegalovirus exposure and HLA in healthy donors. A multiplex PCR was run with 60 Vbeta primers and 13 Jbeta primers. TCRdb keeps only in-frame clones here, not all; method: immunoSEQ multiplex PCR. The sample includes over 50,000 clones, around 72% of them seen just once. The source material was PBMCs. The sequence derives from a man aged 45 to 65 in good health and CMV-seropositive.

CDR3 nucleotides: TGTGCCAGCTCACCAATACAATACACCGGGGAGCTGTTTTTT. Amino acid sequence: CASSPIQYTGELFF. The chain couples TRBV18 to TRBJ2-2; D is undetermined. V shed 2 bases and J shed 3 bases, with 7 bases lying between them. Germline assignment: CDR1 KGHSH and CDR2 LQKENI. The CDR3 totals 14 residues.